This T cell receptor (beta chain) was profiled in a study of naive and memory T cell subsets. Trimming removed 4 bases from V and 9 bases from J; junction bases left unmatched: 11. This CDR3 has 15 amino acids. Germline V lookup: CDR1 MDHEN, CDR2 SYDVKM. This clonotype was detected many times. The beta constant-region primer was an equimolar mix of two oligonucleotides covering TRBC1 and TRBC2. Four rounds of PCR amplified the ligated cDNA using nested alpha and beta constant-region primers plus SP2. TCRdb used MiXCR to reprocess the UMI-ligation and nested PCR reads, holding one entry per CDR3 protein. Of tens of thousands of distinct CDR3 sequences detected, around 9% appear once; the ten largest clones hold 1.2%. Alpha and beta libraries were amplified separately from the second PCR onward.

This TCR was sampled from a human donor in good health. Material for sequencing was naive CD8+ T cells from blood. This rearrangement joins TRBV28 to TRBJ2-1, with 8 positions matching TRBD2. This CDR3 is CASSSLAEPEFEQFF. The CDR3 nucleotides are TGTGCCAGCAGTTCACTAGCGGAGCCGGAGTTTGAGCAGTTCTTC.